This T cell receptor beta chain appears in the sequencing data of a study of blood T cells in healthy people across ages. The sample holds many counts of this clonotype. The V end lost 3 bases, the J end lost 1 base, and 9 bases lay between the germline ends. Germline V gene data show CDR1 as SQVTM and CDR2 as ANQGSEA. The CDR3 is 13 amino acids. A second PCR, run for about 7 to 11 cycles, used a sample-barcoded 5' primer plus a J-beta primer mix. TCRdb re-called the 5' RACE reads through MiXCR, storing one row per CDR3 protein. The data show 550,000 to 800,000 distinct CDR3 sequences, with roughly 32% seen just once and approximately 15% held by the top ten.

The chain links TRBV29-1 to TRBJ1-2, with D unclear. Sequenced sample: blood. The TCR sequence derives from a woman of 80 years or more in good health. The DNA for the CDR3 is TGCAGCGTTGAGATCGGTGATAACTATGGCTACACCTTC. Its protein is CSVEIGDNYGYTF.